This T cell receptor (beta chain) was recorded in a study of lymphopenia after photon versus proton radiotherapy. General observations from the study: Larger post-nadir TCR diversity loss correlated inversely with survival in deceased patients. Better survival with proton therapy was suggested as possible, not demonstrated. Oligoclonal CD8+ Temra expansion after nadir drove photon patients' diversity drop.

There are 13 residues in the CDR3. Germline assignment: CDR1 SGHRS and CDR2 YFSETQ. Trimming left V 0 bases short and J 5 bases short, with 9 bases between. Here immunoSEQ multiplex PCR was the method, and the copy in TCRdb shows in-frame clones only, minus some. This sample carries fewer than 30,000 clones, about four fifths of them seen once, and the ten largest clones take approximately 3.7%. As for this clone: As yet, its antigen is unknown.

The sequencing here drew on peripheral blood, taken from a patient treated with photon-based radiotherapy. The receptor was derived from a woman between 50 and 59 years old with pancreatic cancer. V usage is TRBV5-1 and J usage is TRBJ2-7, with D possibly TRBD2 on 6 matching bases. The DNA of the CDR3 is TGCGCCAGCAGCTTGGCGGGAGTAGACGAGCAGTACTTC. This gives the protein CASSLAGVDEQYF.